This T cell receptor (beta chain) was obtained from a study of blood T cells in healthy people across ages. Study results and limitations: Shifts in expanded clonotypes may have been confounded by donor CMV status, which was unknown.

The individuals who served as donors were healthy Caucasians living in Russia, aged about 6 to 95. There were at least 6 micrograms of total RNA extracted from every sample. As regards this clonotype: Its matching antigen is unknown.

Germline CDR1 is LNHDA and CDR2 is SQIVND (reference sequence). This CDR3 spans 14 amino acids. V was cut by 6 bases and J by 3 bases, with 11 bases left in between. A second PCR, run for roughly 7 to 12 cycles, used a sample-barcoded 5' primer plus a J-beta primer mix. TCRdb reanalysed the 5' RACE reads using MiXCR and keeps one entry per CDR3 protein. The profile covers about 1.1 million distinct CDR3 sequences, with 35% to 45% appearing a single time and over 10% taken by the ten largest. The chain links TRBV19 to TRBJ2-2; D remains unclear. This clonotype was obtained from a man aged 18 to 29 in good health. Sequencing input: blood. The CDR3 loop is CASRKGWDTGELFF. The CDR3 DNA reads TGTGCCAGTAGGAAGGGTTGGGACACCGGGGAGCTGTTTTTT.